The 14 T cell receptor beta chains in this list originate from one sample, sequenced in a study of T-cell reconstitution after alpha-beta-depleted transplantation in children. The authors prepared the TCRbeta library with unique molecular identifiers. TCRdb re-derived calls from the PCR reads in MiXCR, one entry per CDR3 protein. The data show 250,000 to 300,000 distinct CDR3 sequences, around 10% seen once. The sample in question was peripheral blood, obtained 180 days after TCRalphabeta/CD19-depleted stem cell transplant. The receptors stem from a male patient between 2 and 9 years old who had a stem cell transplant for chronic granulomatous disease, so the T cells may come from the graft donor.

Only a few counts were recorded for this clonotype. The chain couples TRBV14 to TRBJ2-7, with TRBD2 matching 7 bases. The ends lost 0 bases at V and 0 bases at J; junction bases unmatched: 11. CDR1 SGHDN and CDR2 FVKESK come from the germline V gene. The length of the CDR3 is 18 residues. The CDR3 nucleotides read TGTGCCAGCAGCCAAGACCCTTCTCGGCGGGGGAGCTCCTACGAGCAGTACTTC. It translates to CASSQDPSRRGSSYEQYF.

In its sample, this clonotype was seen many times. The chain links TRBV7-2 to TRBJ2-1; 7 nucleotides line up with TRBD1. V was clipped by 6 bases and J by 4 bases; unmatched bases: 6. The CDR3 length is 14 residues. Germline loops: CDR1 SGHTA, CDR2 FQGNSA. The CDR3 region is CASSPQTGYNEQFF. In nucleotides, the CDR3 is TGTGCCAGCAGTCCCCAGACAGGGTACAATGAGCAGTTCTTC.

This clonotype showed up many times. This sequence joins TRBV7-2 and TRBJ1-1; possible D gene TRBD1, 5 bases. From germline, CDR1 is SGHTA and CDR2 FQGNSA. This CDR3 is 13 amino acids long. V shed 2 bases and J shed 7 bases, with 11 bases lying between them. In DNA form, the CDR3 reads TGTGCCAGCAGCTTACAGGGTTCGTTTGAAGCTTTCTTT. Its translation is CASSLQGSFEAFF. Together with reference TRBV7-2 and TRBJ1-1, the CDR3 gives the full variable domain: GAGVSQSPSNKVTEKGKDVELRCDPISGHTALYWYRQSLGQGLEFLIYFQGNSAPDKSGLPSDRFSAERTGGSVSTLTIQRTQQEDSAVYLCASSLQGSFEAFFGQGTRLTVV.

This clonotype was picked up many times. V is TRBV20-1 and J is TRBJ2-3, with D possibly being TRBD1 (5 bases). Germline lookup yields CDR1 DFQATT and CDR2 SNEGSKA (reference sequence). Trimming left V 3 bases short and J 3 bases short, with 16 bases between. This CDR3 is 15 amino acids long. The CDR3 reads CSASRGAKRTDTQYF. CDR3 in DNA: TGCAGTGCTAGTCGTGGGGCAAAAAGGACAGATACGCAGTATTTT.

This clonotype was recorded at least ten times. The chain links TRBV7-2 to TRBJ2-1; D ambiguous. Germline V gene data show CDR1 as SGHTA and CDR2 as FQGNSA. This CDR3 is built from 14 residues. Between the trimmed V and J ends, which lost 0 bases and 10 bases, there was a span of 13 bases. The CDR3 sequence: CASSLALYYPEQFF. The CDR3 bases are TGTGCCAGCAGCTTAGCGCTTTATTATCCGGAGCAGTTCTTC. The variable domain in full, completed from reference TRBV7-2 and TRBJ2-1, reads GAGVSQSPSNKVTEKGKDVELRCDPISGHTALYWYRQSLGQGLEFLIYFQGNSAPDKSGLPSDRFSAERTGGSVSTLTIQRTQQEDSAVYLCASSLALYYPEQFFGPGTRLTVL.

The chain uses TRBV5-1 and TRBJ2-2; D may be TRBD1 or TRBD2 (6 bases each). The length of the CDR3 is 14 residues. Germline CDR1 SGHRS, CDR2 YFSETQ. V lost 5 bases and J 5 bases, leaving 13 bases between the germline ends. The chain's CDR3 is CASSTIGGTGELFF. CDR3 coding DNA: TGCGCCAGCAGTACGATAGGGGGGACCGGGGAGCTGTTTTTT.

This clonotype has ten or more counts. J is TRBJ1-2 and V is TRBV5-1; D uncertain. V gave up 0 bases and J gave up 2 bases, with 5 bases separating them. Germline V gene data show CDR1 as SGHRS and CDR2 as YFSETQ. The CDR3 totals 13 residues. CDR3 sequence reads: CASSLEGNYGYTF. CDR3 in DNA: TGCGCCAGCAGCTTGGAAGGGAACTATGGCTACACCTTC.

This clonotype was found many times. The chain joins TRBV20-1 to TRBJ1-2; D may be TRBD1 (5 bases). Germline CDR1 DFQATT, CDR2 SNEGSKA (reference sequence). This CDR3 comprises 17 residues. Trimming shortened V by 3 bases and J by 0 bases, and 20 bases separated the two germline ends. The CDR3 protein is CSARQTPGRRTNYGYTF. The CDR3 DNA is TGCAGTGCTAGGCAAACTCCGGGACGCCGAACTAACTATGGCTACACCTTC.

This clonotype was seen more than once but under ten times. The genes are TRBV7-9 and TRBJ2-3, with D perhaps matching TRBD1 or TRBD2 (5 bases each). The CDR3 covers 14 residues. Germline V gene lookup returns CDR1 SEHNR and CDR2 FQNEAQ (reference sequence). The V end lost 6 bases, the J end lost 4 bases, and 14 bases lay between the germline ends. In nucleotides, the CDR3 is TGTGCCAGCAGGAGGGGATTTGGTGCAGATACGCAGTATTTT. Amino acid sequence: CASRRGFGADTQYF.

The table lists this clonotype with many counts. The chain recombines TRBV20-1 with TRBJ2-1; 7 bases align to TRBD2. This CDR3 spans 15 amino acids. The V gene's germline CDR1 is DFQATT and CDR2 SNEGSKA (reference sequence). The J segment lost 3 bases and the V segment lost 1 base, leaving 6 bases of the junction unmatched. CDR3 sequence: CSARVGSGGYNEQFF. CDR3 DNA sequence: TGCAGTGCTAGAGTAGGTTCGGGGGGCTACAATGAGCAGTTCTTC.

This clonotype was counted many times. The V and J genes are TRBV20-1 and TRBJ2-1; 10 positions agree with TRBD2. CDR1 and CDR2 (germline): DFQATT, SNEGSKA (reference sequence). The CDR3 totals 15 residues. V shed 3 bases, J shed 5 bases, and the junction held 7 bases outside the gene matches. CDR3 residues: CSARRTSGPNNEQFF. In DNA form, the CDR3 reads TGCAGTGCTAGGCGGACTAGCGGTCCTAACAATGAGCAGTTCTTC.

This clonotype was seen many times. V is TRBV7-6 and J is TRBJ2-7; 10 positions agree with TRBD1. CDR1 is SGHVS and CDR2 is FNYEAQ in the germline V gene. After removal of 5 bases from V and 3 bases from J, the junction contained 7 bases not matched to a gene. The CDR3 spans 15 residues. Written as DNA, the CDR3 is TGTGCCAGCAGCCCCGGGACAGGGGTATTCTACGAGCAGTACTTC. Its protein product is CASSPGTGVFYEQYF.

This clonotype was seen a handful of times. The chain combines TRBV23-1 with TRBJ2-1; D is perhaps TRBD2 (6 bases). TRBV23-1 qualifies as an ORF whose function is uncertain. There are 14 residues in the CDR3. Trimming left V 4 bases short and J 6 bases short, with 13 bases between. CDR3 DNA sequence: TGCGCCAGCAGTCGACCGGGACTGATCAATGAGCAGTTCTTC. Its protein product is CASSRPGLINEQFF.

This clonotype has ten or more counts. V usage is TRBV5-6 and J usage is TRBJ2-7, with a possible D match to TRBD1 (5 bases). The V and J ends lost 1 base and 2 bases respectively, with 16 bases between them. Per the germline V gene, CDR1 is SGHDT and CDR2 is YYEEEE. This CDR3 is built from 16 residues. CDR3 sequence reads: CASSLYAGKRTYEQYF. The CDR3 region has the DNA TGTGCCAGCAGCTTGTACGCAGGGAAACGCACCTACGAGCAGTACTTC.